The 22 T cell receptor beta chains in this list originate from one sample, sequenced in a study of cytotoxic CD8 clonotypes in ibrutinib-treated CLL. The repertoire was sequenced with immunoSEQ multiplex PCR; TCRdb's copy has only in-frame clones and lacks some. The data show 130,000 or so clones, 70% to 85% seen once. The sample in question was PBMCs, obtained after 12 months of ibrutinib treatment. These receptor sequences come from a human donor with chronic lymphocytic leukemia.

This sequence joins TRBV29-1 and TRBJ1-2; D call uncertain. The length of the CDR3 is 12 residues. CDR1 and CDR2 from the germline V gene are SQVTM and ANQGSEA. Trimming took 1 base from V and 8 from J, leaving 11 bases between them. In DNA, the CDR3 is TGCAGCGTTGAAGGCAGGATTGGCGGCTACACCTTC. Its translation: CSVEGRIGGYTF.

The chain uses TRBV27 and TRBJ2-7; 8 bases are a match to TRBD1. This CDR3 region has 14 residues. With 6 bases clipped from V and 4 bases from J, the junction kept 8 bases outside the gene matches. Germline assignment: CDR1 MNHEY and CDR2 SMNVEV (reference sequence). The CDR3 here is CASRATGGVYEQYF. CDR3 in DNA: TGTGCCAGCAGGGCCACAGGGGGTGTGTACGAGCAGTACTTC.

The chain uses TRBV7-6 and TRBJ2-1; D remains unclear. The ends were cut back, 5 bases at V and 10 bases at J, with 9 bases in the middle. Germline assignment: CDR1 SGHVS and CDR2 FNYEAQ. CDR3 length: 11 residues. The CDR3 loop reads CASSPALEQFF. The DNA of the CDR3 is TGTGCCAGCAGCCCCGCCTTAGAGCAGTTCTTC.

The J gene is TRBJ2-5, the V gene TRBV19; D assignment may be TRBD1 or TRBD2 (5 bases each). Per the germline V gene, CDR1 is LNHDA and CDR2 is SQIVND (reference sequence). The CDR3 is made up of 16 amino acids. V lost 5 bases and J lost 4, with 20 bases in between. The CDR3, as DNA: TGTGCCAGTAGTGCTGATCCGGGGCGCGCCCCAGAGACCCAGTACTTC. This sequence encodes CASSADPGRAPETQYF. Full variable domain (missing parts from reference TRBV19 and TRBJ2-5): DGGITQSPKYLFRKEGQNVTLSCEQNLNHDAMYWYRQDPGQGLRLIYYSQIVNDFQKGDIAEGYSVSREKKESFPLTVTSAQKNPTAFYLCASSADPGRAPETQYFGPGTRLLVL.

The rearrangement links TRBV5-1 to TRBJ2-1, with TRBD2 matching over 12 bases. The J segment lost 8 bases and the V segment lost 4 bases, leaving 10 bases of the junction unmatched. Germline V gene data show CDR1 as SGHRS and CDR2 as YFSETQ. This CDR3 has 16 amino acids. CDR3 in DNA: TGCGCCAGCAGCCGCCAACTAGCGGGAGGTGGCGATGAGCAGTTCTTC. Protein sequence: CASSRQLAGGGDEQFF.

V gene TRBV4-1 combines with J gene TRBJ2-2; D is tentatively TRBD1 or TRBD2 (6 bases each). The CDR3 runs 13 residues. CDR1 and CDR2 from the germline V gene are MGHRA and YSYEKL. The V gene lost 5 bases and the J gene lost 4 bases, with 8 bases spanning the gap. CDR3 nucleotides: TGCGCCAGCAGCGGAGGGGGCACCGGGGAGCTGTTTTTT. It codes for CASSGGGTGELFF.

The rearrangement links TRBV7-9 to TRBJ1-2; the D is unclear. V dropped 3 bases and J dropped 2 bases, with 10 bases sitting between them. Germline CDR1 and CDR2: SEHNR and FQNEAQ (reference sequence). The CDR3 consists of 14 residues. CDR3 nucleotides: TGTGCCAGCAGCTTGGGTCGTGTAAACTATGGCTACACCTTC. Translation: CASSLGRVNYGYTF.

The chain has TRBV5-1 and TRBJ2-3, with D maybe TRBD1 (6 bases). The CDR3 covers 15 residues. Trimming cost V 4 bases and J 5 bases, with 17 bases left between them. CDR1 and CDR2 (germline): SGHRS, YFSETQ. The CDR3 DNA sequence: TGCGCCAGCAGCCCCTCGGGACACCCCGGAGATACGCAGTATTTT. Translation gives CASSPSGHPGDTQYF.

This sequence joins TRBV6-5 and TRBJ1-2; no firm D call. V was cut by 4 bases and J by 1 base, with 10 bases left in between. There are 14 residues in the CDR3. Per germline, CDR1 MNHEY and CDR2 SVGAGI. The CDR3 spells CASSSDTLNYGYTF. DNA of the CDR3: TGTGCCAGCAGTTCCGACACCCTTAACTATGGCTACACCTTC.

The V and J genes are TRBV30 and TRBJ1-5; D gene ambiguous. From germline, CDR1 is GTSNPN and CDR2 SVGIG (reference sequence). This CDR3 has 13 residues. Deletions cut 4 bases from V and 0 bases from J, with 7 bases between. CDR3 DNA: TGTGCCTGGAATACTGTTAGCAATCAGCCCCAGCATTTT. Its protein product is CAWNTVSNQPQHF. The whole variable domain, filled in from reference TRBV30 and TRBJ1-5, reads SQTIHQWPATLVQPVGSPLSLECTVEGTSNPNLYWYRQAAGRGLQLLFYSVGIGQISSEVPQNLSASRPQDRQFILSSKKLLLSDSGFYLCAWNTVSNQPQHFGDGTRLSIL.

The chain joins TRBV30 to TRBJ2-7; tentatively, D is TRBD1 (7 bases). V was shortened by 4 bases and J by 2 bases, with 12 bases between the two germline ends. This CDR3 is built from 13 residues. Per the germline V gene, CDR1 is GTSNPN and CDR2 is SVGIG (reference sequence). The CDR3 nucleotides are TGTGCCTGGACCAGGGGGGAGGCCTACGAGCAGTACTTC. Its protein is CAWTRGEAYEQYF.

The CDR3 DNA sequence: TGTGCCAGCAGTGTTGGGACAGGCTTTAATTCACCCCTCCACTTT. This sequence encodes CASSVGTGFNSPLHF. This sequence joins TRBV6-5 and TRBJ1-6; 8 nucleotides line up with TRBD1. CDR1 is MNHEY and CDR2 is SVGAGI in the germline V gene. The CDR3 covers 15 residues. The junction had 6 bases not matched to a gene; V was cut back by 5 bases and J by 6 bases.

This clone has just a few counts. This rearrangement joins TRBV19 to TRBJ1-3; D remains unclear. The CDR3 length is 16 residues. Trimming took off 6 bases at V and 2 bases at J, with 17 bases between the two ends. Germline-derived CDR1 and CDR2 are LNHDA and SQIVND (reference sequence). The DNA of the CDR3 is TGTGCCAGTAGCAGACAAGAGCTTAGTACTGGAAACACCATATATTTT. The encoded protein is CASSRQELSTGNTIYF.

The rearrangement links TRBV19 to TRBJ1-1, with D uncertain. This CDR3 contains 14 residues. Germline V gives CDR1 LNHDA, CDR2 SQIVND (reference sequence). Trimming removed 6 bases at V and 6 bases at J, with 17 bases between. CDR3 DNA: TGTGCCAGTAGCTCACAGATTATGATAGCTGAAGCTTTCTTT. Translating gives CASSSQIMIAEAFF.

The rearrangement joins TRBV28 to TRBJ2-1, with 7 positions matching TRBD2. The CDR3 is 17 amino acids. The V segment lost 5 bases and the J segment 0 bases; nucleotides outside the gene matches: 10. Germline CDR1 reads MDHEN; CDR2 reads SYDVKM. CDR3: CASSGPTSRSSYNEQFF. In nucleotides, the CDR3 is TGTGCCAGCAGTGGCCCGACTAGCCGTAGCTCCTACAATGAGCAGTTCTTC.

This chain connects TRBV19 to TRBJ2-2, with D perhaps TRBD1 (6 bases). This CDR3 has 15 amino acids. Germline V gene lookup returns CDR1 LNHDA and CDR2 SQIVND (reference sequence). V was cut by 6 bases and J by 1 base, with 12 bases left in between. CDR3 sequence (DNA): TGTGCCAGTAGCCCTACAGGGATGAACACCGGGGAGCTGTTTTTT. Translated: CASSPTGMNTGELFF.

This sequence joins TRBV5-1 and TRBJ1-1; maybe TRBD1 (5 bases). This CDR3 region has 16 residues. V was shortened by 5 bases and J by 1 base, with 18 bases between the two germline ends. Looked up from germline, CDR1 is SGHRS and CDR2 is YFSETQ. The CDR3 DNA follows: TGCGCCAGCAGTCGTGGGACTCTAAACGGGAACACTGAAGCTTTCTTT. Protein: CASSRGTLNGNTEAFF.

The V and J genes are TRBV30 and TRBJ2-5; D tentatively reads TRBD1 or TRBD2 (5 bases each). The J call may be wrong; the DNA end is better matched by TRBJ2-7. The CDR3 extends over 13 amino acids. The germline CDR1 and CDR2 sequences are GTSNPN and SVGIG (reference sequence). CDR3 amino acids: CAWSPGSSYEQYF. In nucleotides, the CDR3 is TGTGCCTGGAGCCCAGGGAGTTCCTACGAGCAGTACTTC.

J is TRBJ2-7 and V is TRBV7-2, with 15 bases aligning to TRBD2. V lost 4 bases to trimming and J lost 0 bases; unmatched junction nucleotides: 7. The CDR3 totals 18 residues. Germline V lookup: CDR1 SGHTA, CDR2 FQGNSA. For the CDR3, the DNA is TGTGCCAGCAGCTGGGGACTAGCGGGGGGATTGAGCTCCTACGAGCAGTACTTC. This translates into CASSWGLAGGLSSYEQYF.

V gene TRBV2 combines with J gene TRBJ1-3, with D possibly matching TRBD1 (6 bases). CDR3 length: 13 amino acids. Germline V gene lookup returns CDR1 SNHLY and CDR2 FYNNEI. V was trimmed by 4 bases and J by 5 bases, leaving 9 bases between them. The CDR3 DNA sequence: TGTGCCAGCAGTGCAGGGGTGAGAAACACCATATATTTT. It is translated as CASSAGVRNTIYF.

This clone was observed once. This chain uses TRBV5-1 with TRBJ2-2, with D perhaps matching TRBD2 (6 bases). Trimming took 0 bases from V and 3 from J, leaving 9 bases between them. The CDR3 spans 15 residues. CDR1 is SGHRS and CDR2 is YFSETQ in the germline V gene. The CDR3 sequence: CASSLGGTDTGELFF. In nucleotides, the CDR3 is TGCGCCAGCAGCTTGGGGGGGACTGACACCGGGGAGCTGTTTTTT.

The chain carries TRBV18 and TRBJ2-2, with 7 positions matching TRBD1. Trimming removed 6 bases from V and 1 base from J; junction bases left unmatched: 5. Germline V CDR1 and CDR2: KGHSH, LQKENI. The CDR3 loop spans 15 amino acids. This chain's CDR3 is CASSPRTGNTGELFF. DNA of the CDR3: TGTGCCAGCTCGCCCCGGACAGGGAACACCGGGGAGCTGTTTTTT.